A selection of T cell receptor beta chains follows, all from one sample in a study of cytomegalovirus exposure and HLA in healthy donors. Measured with immunoSEQ multiplex PCR; TCRdb has only the in-frame clones, and not every one. The sample includes about 150,000 clones, approximately 78% of them seen just once. The sample comprised PBMCs. The receptor source for this set is a woman in her forties or fifties in good health and CMV-seropositive. Both conserved end residues are part of each CDR3. Fields, in order: CDR3 protein, CDR3 DNA, D gene, V gene, J gene, clone size. The D gene is left open where the match is weak. Expanded clones are given a class, and other clones once, few, many or no size at all.

cdr3_aa: CASSDGGYTEAFF
cdr3_nt: TGTGCCAGCAGTGACGGGGGGTACACTGAAGCTTTCTTT
d_call: .
v_call: TRBV25-1
j_call: TRBJ1-1
clone_size: .

cdr3_aa: CASSLSPMNTEAFF
cdr3_nt: TGTGCCAGCAGCTTGAGTCCCATGAACACTGAAGCTTTCTTT
d_call: .
v_call: TRBV7-8
j_call: TRBJ1-1
clone_size: .

cdr3_aa: CASSLTGGGYTF
cdr3_nt: TGTGCCAGCAGTTTGACAGGGGGTGGCTACACCTTC
d_call: TRBD1
v_call: TRBV27
j_call: TRBJ1-2
clone_size: .

cdr3_aa: CASSQEPGGCQPQHF
cdr3_nt: TGTGCCAGCAGCCAAGAACCGGGGGGCTGTCAGCCCCAGCATTTT
d_call: .
v_call: TRBV14
j_call: TRBJ1-5
clone_size: once

cdr3_aa: CASRLGQGDGYTF
cdr3_nt: TGTGCCAGCAGGCTGGGACAGGGTGATGGCTACACCTTC
d_call: TRBD1
v_call: TRBV6-5
j_call: TRBJ1-2
clone_size: .

cdr3_aa: CASSIGDSYGYTF
cdr3_nt: TGTGCCAGTAGTATAGGGGACAGCTATGGCTACACCTTC
d_call: TRBD1
v_call: TRBV19
j_call: TRBJ1-2
clone_size: .

cdr3_aa: CASRVGDGLPYEQYF
cdr3_nt: TGTGCCAGCAGAGTTGGGGACGGACTACCCTACGAGCAGTACTTC
d_call: .
v_call: TRBV6-1
j_call: TRBJ2-7
clone_size: few

cdr3_aa: CASGFVVANGMNTEAFF
cdr3_nt: TGTGCTAGTGGTTTCGTTGTAGCAAACGGAATGAACACTGAAGCTTTCTTT
d_call: .
v_call: TRBV12-5
j_call: TRBJ1-1
clone_size: .

cdr3_aa: CASAGSLRNSPLHF
cdr3_nt: TGTGCCAGCGCAGGTAGTTTGCGTAATTCACCCCTCCACTTT
d_call: .
v_call: TRBV2
j_call: TRBJ1-6
clone_size: .

cdr3_aa: CASSPSDRGVTF
cdr3_nt: TGCGCCAGCAGCCCCTCGGACAGGGGAGTCACCTTC
d_call: TRBD1
v_call: TRBV4-1
j_call: TRBJ1-2
clone_size: .

cdr3_aa: CASSADSPYSNQPQHF
cdr3_nt: TGTGCCAGCAGTGCTGACAGCCCTTATAGCAATCAGCCCCAGCATTTT
d_call: .
v_call: TRBV6-1
j_call: TRBJ1-5
clone_size: few

cdr3_aa: CASSLTLASNEQFF
cdr3_nt: TGTGCCAGCAGCTTAACGTTGGCTAGCAATGAGCAGTTCTTC
d_call: .
v_call: TRBV7-3
j_call: TRBJ2-1
clone_size: .

cdr3_aa: CASSGGTNVADTQYF
cdr3_nt: TGTGCCAGCAGCGGAGGGACTAACGTCGCAGATACGCAGTATTTT
d_call: TRBD2
v_call: TRBV11-3
j_call: TRBJ2-3
clone_size: .

cdr3_aa: CASSVVPGNTGELFF
cdr3_nt: TGTGCCAGCAGCGTAGTTCCAGGGAACACCGGGGAGCTGTTTTTT
d_call: .
v_call: TRBV9
j_call: TRBJ2-2
clone_size: .

cdr3_aa: CASSLFSGYRETQYF
cdr3_nt: TGTGCCAGCAGCTTGTTTAGCGGGTATCGAGAGACCCAGTACTTC
d_call: TRBD2
v_call: TRBV5-6
j_call: TRBJ2-5
clone_size: .

cdr3_aa: CASSEALSGGDQEAQFF
cdr3_nt: TGTGCCAGCAGTGAAGCGCTTAGCGGGGGAGATCAAGAGGCCCAGTTCTTC
d_call: TRBD2
v_call: TRBV2
j_call: TRBJ2-1
clone_size: .

cdr3_aa: CASSSLATGLLPTGTEAFF
cdr3_nt: TGTGCCAGCAGCTCATTAGCCACGGGACTCTTACCGACCGGCACTGAAGCTTTCTTT
d_call: .
v_call: TRBV14
j_call: TRBJ1-1
clone_size: .

cdr3_aa: CASNRDRVDNEQFF
cdr3_nt: TGTGCCAGCAACCGGGACAGGGTCGACAATGAGCAGTTCTTC
d_call: TRBD1
v_call: TRBV6-1
j_call: TRBJ2-1
clone_size: .

cdr3_aa: CASTTTVTNYGYTF
cdr3_nt: TGTGCCAGTACCACAACAGTGACTAACTATGGCTACACCTTC
d_call: .
v_call: TRBV19
j_call: TRBJ1-2
clone_size: .

cdr3_aa: CASRRSGGPDYEQYF
cdr3_nt: TGTGCAAGTCGACGCAGCGGGGGGCCTGACTACGAGCAGTACTTC
d_call: .
v_call: TRBV12-2
j_call: TRBJ2-7
clone_size: .

cdr3_aa: CASLLGAGGYNEQFF
cdr3_nt: TGTGCCAGCCTCCTGGGGGCAGGGGGTTACAATGAGCAGTTCTTC
d_call: TRBD1
v_call: TRBV6-1
j_call: TRBJ2-1
clone_size: .

cdr3_aa: CASRSGTGTKNEQFF
cdr3_nt: TGTGCCAGCAGGTCCGGGACAGGGACTAAAAATGAGCAGTTCTTC
d_call: TRBD1
v_call: TRBV7-9
j_call: TRBJ2-1
clone_size: .

cdr3_aa: CASSVKGGGENTQYF
cdr3_nt: TGTGCCAGCAGCGTAAAAGGAGGGGGCGAGAATACGCAGTATTTT
d_call: .
v_call: TRBV9
j_call: TRBJ2-3
clone_size: .

cdr3_aa: CASSRGQSPEEDTEAFF
cdr3_nt: TGTGCCAGTAGTCGTGGACAGTCCCCCGAGGAGGACACTGAAGCTTTCTTT
d_call: .
v_call: TRBV19
j_call: TRBJ1-1
clone_size: .

cdr3_aa: CASSPNYAGLYNEQFF
cdr3_nt: TGTGCCAGCAGCCCAAACTATGCGGGCCTCTACAATGAGCAGTTCTTC
d_call: .
v_call: TRBV11-1
j_call: TRBJ2-1
clone_size: .

cdr3_aa: CASSESAGTGRAEAFF
cdr3_nt: TGCGCCAGCAGTGAGTCGGCAGGGACAGGGCGGGCTGAAGCTTTCTTT
d_call: TRBD1
v_call: TRBV10-1
j_call: TRBJ1-1
clone_size: .

cdr3_aa: CAIVDRMNTEAFF
cdr3_nt: TGTGCCATCGTAGACAGGATGAACACTGAAGCTTTCTTT
d_call: .
v_call: TRBV6-5
j_call: TRBJ1-1
clone_size: .

cdr3_aa: CASSLFRSTDTQYF
cdr3_nt: TGTGCCAGCAGCTTATTCAGGAGCACAGATACGCAGTATTTT
d_call: .
v_call: TRBV11-3
j_call: TRBJ2-3
clone_size: few

cdr3_aa: CASSRGGEKQPQHF
cdr3_nt: TGTGCCAGCAGCCGAGGGGGGGAAAAACAGCCCCAGCATTTT
d_call: .
v_call: TRBV7-6
j_call: TRBJ1-5
clone_size: .

cdr3_aa: CASSPESYGYTF
cdr3_nt: TGCGCCAGCAGCCCCGAGTCCTATGGCTACACCTTC
d_call: .
v_call: TRBV5-1
j_call: TRBJ1-2
clone_size: .

cdr3_aa: CASTADGAEQYF
cdr3_nt: TGTGCCAGCACCGCCGACGGAGCCGAGCAGTACTTC
d_call: .
v_call: TRBV7-9
j_call: TRBJ2-7
clone_size: .

cdr3_aa: CASSSQTSGGPHRSYEQYF
cdr3_nt: TGTGCCAGCAGCTCCCAGACTAGCGGGGGCCCTCATCGTTCCTACGAGCAGTACTTC
d_call: TRBD2
v_call: TRBV7-9
j_call: TRBJ2-7
clone_size: .

cdr3_aa: CASNSGGAGELFF
cdr3_nt: TGTGCCAGCAATAGCGGGGGGGCCGGGGAGCTGTTTTTT
d_call: TRBD2
v_call: TRBV2
j_call: TRBJ2-2
clone_size: few

cdr3_aa: CASSRWKGTAQYF
cdr3_nt: TGTGCCAGCAGTAGGTGGAAAGGGACAGCGCAGTATTTT
d_call: TRBD1
v_call: TRBV25-1
j_call: TRBJ2-3
clone_size: .

cdr3_aa: CASSQDLGQGTSGNTIYF
cdr3_nt: TGTGCCAGCAGCCAAGATCTGGGACAGGGAACGAGTGGAAACACCATATATTTT
d_call: TRBD1
v_call: TRBV4-2
j_call: TRBJ1-3
clone_size: .

cdr3_aa: CASGIRPGYEQYF
cdr3_nt: TGTGCTAGTGGCATACGTCCGGGTTACGAGCAGTACTTC
d_call: .
v_call: TRBV12-5
j_call: TRBJ2-7
clone_size: .

cdr3_aa: CASSSDRAAGYTF
cdr3_nt: TGTGCCAGCAGCTCTGACAGGGCCGCTGGCTACACCTTC
d_call: TRBD1
v_call: TRBV7-3
j_call: TRBJ1-2
clone_size: .

cdr3_aa: CAISEKSRGQGYTF
cdr3_nt: TGTGCCATCAGTGAAAAGTCCAGGGGGCAAGGCTACACCTTC
d_call: TRBD1
v_call: TRBV10-3
j_call: TRBJ1-2
clone_size: .

cdr3_aa: CSSYWNEQFF
cdr3_nt: TGCAGTTCCTACTGGAATGAGCAGTTCTTC
d_call: .
v_call: TRBV20-1
j_call: TRBJ2-1
clone_size: .

cdr3_aa: CAWSRGTQETQYF
cdr3_nt: TGTGCCTGGAGCAGGGGGACGCAAGAGACCCAGTACTTC
d_call: TRBD1
v_call: TRBV30
j_call: TRBJ2-5
clone_size: .

cdr3_aa: CASSQGWQDTFAEQYF
cdr3_nt: TGCGCCAGCAGCCAAGGATGGCAGGACACTTTCGCCGAGCAGTACTTC
d_call: .
v_call: TRBV4-1
j_call: TRBJ2-7
clone_size: .

cdr3_aa: CATSRLRSYTF
cdr3_nt: TGTGCCACCAGCAGATTAAGGAGTTACACCTTC
d_call: .
v_call: TRBV15
j_call: TRBJ1-2
clone_size: .

cdr3_aa: CASSVVPGGGSEQFF
cdr3_nt: TGTGCCAGCAGCGTTGTCCCCGGGGGGGGCAGTGAGCAGTTCTTC
d_call: TRBD2
v_call: TRBV9
j_call: TRBJ2-1
clone_size: .

cdr3_aa: CASSARLGHKYF
cdr3_nt: TGTGCCAGCAGCGCAAGGTTGGGACATAAGTACTTC
d_call: .
v_call: TRBV7-3
j_call: TRBJ2-7
clone_size: .

cdr3_aa: CASSSRAGQGVDTQYF
cdr3_nt: TGTGCCAGCAGCTCCCGGGCGGGACAGGGAGTAGATACGCAGTATTTT
d_call: TRBD1
v_call: TRBV7-8
j_call: TRBJ2-3
clone_size: .

cdr3_aa: CASRRTGPSGGAGYNEQFF
cdr3_nt: TGTGCCAGCAGACGCACCGGTCCTAGCGGGGGGGCTGGCTACAATGAGCAGTTCTTC
d_call: TRBD2
v_call: TRBV14
j_call: TRBJ2-1
clone_size: few

cdr3_aa: CASSLGTGPYQPQHF
cdr3_nt: TGCGCCAGCAGCTTGGGGACAGGGCCTTATCAGCCCCAGCATTTT
d_call: TRBD1
v_call: TRBV5-1
j_call: TRBJ1-5
clone_size: few

cdr3_aa: CASSIVGGRPEAFF
cdr3_nt: TGTGCCAGTAGTATTGTTGGGGGGAGGCCTGAAGCTTTCTTT
d_call: .
v_call: TRBV19
j_call: TRBJ1-1
clone_size: few

cdr3_aa: CASSSAGMQAEKLFF
cdr3_nt: TGTGCCAGCAGCTCCGCCGGGATGCAGGCTGAAAAACTGTTTTTT
d_call: .
v_call: TRBV16
j_call: TRBJ1-4
clone_size: .

cdr3_aa: CASSVVPILAGGITGELFF
cdr3_nt: TGTGCCAGCAGCGTAGTACCTATCCTAGCGGGGGGCATCACCGGGGAGCTGTTTTTT
d_call: TRBD2
v_call: TRBV9
j_call: TRBJ2-2
clone_size: .

cdr3_aa: CASRPQGAGSQPQHF
cdr3_nt: TGTGCCAGCAGACCACAGGGCGCCGGAAGCCAGCCCCAGCATTTT
d_call: .
v_call: TRBV27
j_call: TRBJ1-5
clone_size: few